These 18 T cell receptor beta chains came from one sample sequenced in a study of T cells expressing NK-cell markers. Using the 5' RACE reads, TCRdb records one entry per CDR3 protein without DNA. With roughly 180,000 distinct CDR3 sequences in the sample, the ten largest clones hold 20% to 25%. Material: blood T cells: a sorted CD56 or NKG2C T cell subset, CD4+ or CD8+ T cells, or bulk PBMC T cells (not recorded which). These receptor sequences come from a man aged 18 to 69 in good health.

The chain employs TRBV7-6 and TRBJ1-4; the D gene TCRdb calls, TRBD1, cannot be checked with no DNA. The CDR3 runs 16 residues. In germline, CDR1 is SGHVS, CDR2 FNYEAQ. CDR3: CASSLGSGGKHEKLFF.

J is TRBJ2-5 and V is TRBV20-1; the TCRdb D gene call, TRBD1, has no DNA to confirm it. The V gene's germline CDR1 is DFQATT and CDR2 SNEGSKA (reference sequence). This CDR3 spans 16 amino acids. CDR3 region: CSARGVQGAHSETQYF.

V usage is TRBV20-1 and J usage is TRBJ1-1. The CDR3 loop spans 13 amino acids. CDR1 and CDR2 from the germline V gene are DFQATT and SNEGSKA (reference sequence). CDR3 amino acids: CSAREGSFTEAFF.

The rearrangement uses TRBV7-6 and TRBJ1-2; without DNA, the TCRdb call of TRBD1 cannot be checked. Germline V CDR1 and CDR2: SGHVS, FNYEAQ. This CDR3 has 13 residues. The CDR3 protein is CASSFGTPDGYTF. Full variable domain (missing parts from reference TRBV7-6 and TRBJ1-2): GAGVSQSPRYKVTKRGQDVALRCDPISGHVSLYWYRQALGQGPEFLTYFNYEAQQDKSGLPNDRFSAERPEGSISTLTIQRTEQRDSAMYRCASSFGTPDGYTFGSGTRLTVV.

The chain uses TRBV18 and TRBJ1-1; the D call of TRBD1 rests on TCRdb alone, since no DNA is present to check it. CDR1 KGHSH and CDR2 LQKENI come from the germline V gene. This CDR3 spans 15 amino acids. The chain's CDR3 is CASSPGRAGETEAFF. Using reference TRBV18 and TRBJ1-1 for the parts outside the CDR3, the full variable domain is NAGVMQNPRHLVRRRGQEARLRCSPMKGHSHVYWYRQLPEEGLKFMVYLQKENIIDESGMPKERFSAEFPKEGPSILRIQQVVRGDSAAYFCASSPGRAGETEAFFGQGTRLTVV.

J is TRBJ2-5 and V is TRBV24-1; TCRdb's D call, TRBD1, is unchecked because there is no DNA. The CDR3 contains 16 residues. Germline CDR1 and CDR2: KGHDR and SFDVKD. CDR3 loop: CATSEHLTGVQETQYF.

The chain employs TRBV6-1 and TRBJ2-7; the TCRdb call, TRBD1, lacks DNA for checking. The germline CDR1 and CDR2 sequences are MNHNS and SASEGT. CDR3 length: 14 amino acids. CDR3 sequence: CASSVGQGVYEQYF.

The V call is TRBV20-1, the J call TRBJ2-7; TCRdb's assignment of TRBD1 cannot be checked, as there is no DNA. CDR1 and CDR2 from the germline V gene are DFQATT and SNEGSKA (reference sequence). This CDR3 spans 14 amino acids. The CDR3 reads CSARGLNTPPEEYF.

The gene calls are TRBV5-5 and TRBJ2-7. The CDR3 is 15 residues long. The germline gives CDR1 SGHKS, CDR2 YYEKEE (reference sequence). The CDR3 here is CASSPTDRNSYEQYF.

The chain combines TRBV4-2 with TRBJ2-3; the D gene TCRdb calls, TRBD1, cannot be checked with no DNA. Germline CDR1 reads LGHNA; CDR2 reads YNFKEQ. The CDR3 length is 16 residues. The CDR3 spells CASSQEGSQGTDTQYF.

CDR3 sequence reads: CASSLGGLASYEQYF. V usage is TRBV13 and J usage is TRBJ2-7; without DNA, the TCRdb call of TRBD2 cannot be checked. The CDR3 has 15 residues. Germline assignment: CDR1 PRHDT and CDR2 FYEKMQ (reference sequence).

The rearrangement links TRBV13 to TRBJ1-1; TCRdb's D call, TRBD1, is unchecked because there is no DNA. Germline assignment: CDR1 PRHDT and CDR2 FYEKMQ (reference sequence). This CDR3 is built from 16 residues. This CDR3 is CASSTRQGKLNTEAFF.

V and J are TRBV4-1 and TRBJ1-1. The V gene's germline CDR1 is MGHRA and CDR2 YSYEKL. The CDR3 runs 17 residues. CDR3: CASSQEGGGLRDTEAFF.

The V call is TRBV5-5, the J call TRBJ2-2; there is no DNA to check the TCRdb D call of TRBD2. The germline CDR1 and CDR2 sequences are SGHKS and YYEKEE (reference sequence). This CDR3 has 17 residues. The CDR3 sequence is CASSLWAGGFDTGELFF.

The chain recombines TRBV9 with TRBJ2-3; TCRdb's assignment of TRBD2 cannot be checked, as there is no DNA. CDR1 and CDR2 from the germline V gene are SGDLS and YYNGEE. The CDR3 length is 15 residues. Here the CDR3 reads CASSASGGDTDTQYF.

V usage is TRBV11-2 and J usage is TRBJ2-7; TCRdb picks TRBD1, but there is no DNA to check that call. CDR1 SGHAT and CDR2 FQNNGV come from the germline V gene. The CDR3 length is 15 residues. This chain's CDR3 is CASTDSRDPTYEQYF.

The chain employs TRBV6-1 and TRBJ2-6; as DNA is missing, the TRBD1 call by TCRdb cannot be tested. CDR1 and CDR2 (germline): MNHNS, SASEGT. The CDR3 has 18 residues. The CDR3 reads CASSVPGESHSGANVLTF.

The chain links TRBV30 to TRBJ2-3. This CDR3 is built from 13 residues. The germline CDR1 and CDR2 sequences are GTSNPN and SVGIG (reference sequence). Here the CDR3 reads CAWIQDATDTQYF.